Following are 18 T cell receptor beta chains from one sample sequenced in a study of cytomegalovirus exposure and HLA in healthy donors. This PCR relied on a set of 60 Vbeta primers and 13 Jbeta primers. The assay was immunoSEQ multiplex PCR, and TCRdb's table has in-frame clones only and misses some. Of about 130,000 clones detected, 80% appear once; the ten largest clones hold approximately 1%. Specimen: PBMCs. These receptors came from a human donor in good health.

This clone appeared once. The V gene is TRBV14, the J gene TRBJ2-4; tentatively, D is TRBD1 (5 bases). Trimming removed 4 bases from V and 13 bases from J, with 14 bases in between. This CDR3 is 12 amino acids long. Germline assignment: CDR1 SGHDN and CDR2 FVKESK. CDR3 sequence reads: CASSPSQGPQYF. The CDR3 bases are TGTGCCAGCAGCCCTTCTCAGGGCCCCCAGTACTTC.

The V call is TRBV5-4, the J call TRBJ2-7; 10 bases line up with TRBD2. From germline, CDR1 is SGHNT and CDR2 YYREEE (reference sequence). J gave up 3 bases and V 5 bases, and 5 bases lay outside the gene matches. The CDR3 has 14 residues. CDR3 nucleotide sequence: TGTGCCAGCAGGCTAACTAGCGGGGACTACGAGCAGTACTTC. Protein sequence: CASRLTSGDYEQYF.

The chain employs TRBV19 and TRBJ1-1; TRBD1 is a possible D gene (6 bases). The CDR3 length is 15 residues. The germline CDR1 and CDR2 sequences are LNHDA and SQIVND (reference sequence). V was cut by 2 bases and J by 5 bases, with 15 bases left in between. CDR3: CASSISGGRGTEAFF. In DNA, the CDR3 is TGTGCCAGTAGTATATCCGGGGGGCGAGGGACTGAAGCTTTCTTT.

This clone has a handful of counts. The rearrangement joins TRBV5-1 to TRBJ2-2, with D unresolved. Germline assignment: CDR1 SGHRS and CDR2 YFSETQ. The ends were cut back, 0 bases at V and 3 bases at J, with 3 bases in the middle. The CDR3 is 13 amino acids. CDR3 loop: CASSLGDTGELFF. The CDR3 DNA sequence: TGCGCCAGCAGCTTGGGAGACACCGGGGAGCTGTTTTTT.

V gene TRBV5-1 combines with J gene TRBJ2-7; 11 bases line up with TRBD1. Germline trimming cut 0 bases from V and 9 bases from J; bases unmatched to any gene: 11. There are 16 residues in the CDR3. Germline CDR1 is SGHRS and CDR2 is YFSETQ. CDR3 sequence reads: CASSLEGQGAFSGQYF. CDR3 DNA sequence: TGCGCCAGCAGCTTGGAAGGACAGGGGGCATTTTCGGGGCAGTACTTC.

V usage is TRBV5-4 and J usage is TRBJ2-5, with 8 positions matching TRBD2. Per the germline V gene, CDR1 is SGHNT and CDR2 is YYREEE (reference sequence). The CDR3 covers 15 residues. V dropped 3 bases and J dropped 1; count of bases not matched to a gene: 5. CDR3 region: CASSSGGRTQETQYF. The CDR3 coding sequence is TGTGCCAGCAGCTCGGGGGGGAGGACCCAAGAGACCCAGTACTTC. Full variable domain (missing parts from reference TRBV5-4 and TRBJ2-5): ETGVTQSPTHLIKTRGQQVTLRCSSQSGHNTVSWYQQALGQGPQFIFQYYREEENGRGNFPPRFSGLQFPNYSSELNVNALELDDSALYLCASSSGGRTQETQYFGPGTRLLVL.

The chain uses TRBV7-9 and TRBJ1-1; D is perhaps TRBD1 (5 bases). Trimming cost V 5 bases and J 7 bases, with 11 bases left between them. The CDR3 sequence is 12 residues long. Germline CDR1 and CDR2: SEHNR and FQNEAQ (reference sequence). The DNA for the CDR3 is TGTGCCAGCAGCCCAAGACAGCTTGAAGCTTTCTTT. Translating it yields CASSPRQLEAFF.

This clone was detected a few times. This chain links TRBV5-4 with TRBJ1-4; tentatively, D is TRBD1 (6 bases). The V end was cut by 4 bases, the J end by 0 bases, with 13 bases between. The CDR3 has 16 residues. Germline CDR1 and CDR2: SGHNT and YYREEE (reference sequence). The CDR3 protein is CASSPDSPATNEKLFF. CDR3 coding DNA: TGTGCCAGCAGCCCGGACAGCCCTGCAACTAATGAAAAACTGTTTTTT.

Notes on this clone: The junction departs from the called germline gene at one end, perhaps through a read error. The J gene is TRBJ1-1, the V gene TRBV7-9, with D maybe TRBD1 (5 bases). CDR1 and CDR2 from the germline V gene are SEHNR and FQNEAQ (reference sequence). This CDR3 has 12 amino acids. The DNA of the CDR3 is TGTTCCAGCAGCGCAGGGCAACTCAAAGCTTTCTTT. It encodes CSSSAGQLKAFF.

V and J are TRBV10-1 and TRBJ1-3, with a tentative D call TRBD1 (6 bases). In germline, CDR1 is WNHNN, CDR2 SYGVQD (reference sequence). V shed 4 bases and J shed 0 bases, with 10 bases lying between them. The CDR3 loop spans 15 amino acids. CDR3 bases: TGCGCCAGCAGTGGACAGGACCTCTCTGGAAACACCATATATTTT. As protein: CASSGQDLSGNTIYF.

The genes are TRBV19 and TRBJ2-5, with D maybe TRBD2 (5 bases). This CDR3 contains 15 residues. V shed 5 bases and J shed 4 bases, with 17 bases lying between them. Germline CDR1 is LNHDA and CDR2 is SQIVND (reference sequence). CDR3 DNA: TGTGCCAGTAGTCTCCAACAGCGGTCGGCAGAGACCCAGTACTTC. This sequence encodes CASSLQQRSAETQYF.

The CDR3 loop reads CASSYSRNEQFF. CDR3 DNA: TGTGCCAGCAGTTACTCGAGGAATGAGCAGTTCTTC. The V gene is TRBV6-6, the J gene TRBJ2-1; no clear D gene. V was clipped by 0 bases and J by 7 bases, with 4 bases between them. This CDR3 comprises 12 residues. CDR1 is MNHNY, CDR2 SVGAGI, per germline (reference sequence).

This chain joins TRBV27 and TRBJ2-1, with 9 bases fitting TRBD2. The CDR3 runs 13 residues. V lost 4 bases to trimming and J lost 12 bases; unmatched junction nucleotides: 7. CDR1 MNHEY and CDR2 SMNVEV come from the germline V gene (reference sequence). The CDR3 region is CASSSLSGGTQFF. CDR3 nucleotide sequence: TGTGCCAGCAGTTCGCTTAGCGGGGGCACGCAGTTCTTC.

The V gene is TRBV9, the J gene TRBJ2-7; D perhaps matches TRBD2 (5 bases). Trimming stripped 0 bases from V and 3 bases from J, with 10 bases between. Per the germline V gene, CDR1 is SGDLS and CDR2 is YYNGEE. The CDR3 contains 14 residues. DNA for the CDR3: TGTGCCAGCAGCGTAGACGGGGAAATCTACGAGCAGTACTTC. Translated, it gives CASSVDGEIYEQYF.

CDR3 residues: CASRRVPLDRGRPNYGYTF. The CDR3 DNA reads as TGTGCCAGTAGAAGGGTTCCGTTGGACAGGGGGCGTCCCAACTATGGCTACACCTTC. The rearrangement links TRBV19 to TRBJ1-2; 11 nucleotides agree with TRBD1. The V gene's germline CDR1 is LNHDA and CDR2 SQIVND (reference sequence). J gave up 2 bases and V 6 bases, and 17 bases lay outside the gene matches. CDR3 size: 19 residues. The full variable domain, completed using reference TRBV19 and TRBJ1-2, is DGGITQSPKYLFRKEGQNVTLSCEQNLNHDAMYWYRQDPGQGLRLIYYSQIVNDFQKGDIAEGYSVSREKKESFPLTVTSAQKNPTAFYLCASRRVPLDRGRPNYGYTFGSGTRLTVV.

The chain is built from TRBV29-1 and TRBJ2-3; D is perhaps TRBD2 (5 bases). The CDR3 totals 14 residues. CDR1 is SQVTM and CDR2 is ANQGSEA in the germline V gene. The germline V and J ends were trimmed by 4 bases and 0 bases, with 11 bases remaining between them. The CDR3: CSVVIRLSTDTQYF. The CDR3 nucleotides are TGCAGCGTTGTGATTAGACTAAGCACAGATACGCAGTATTTT.

V is TRBV4-1 and J is TRBJ2-3; weak D call: TRBD2 (6 bases). In germline, CDR1 is MGHRA, CDR2 YSYEKL. This CDR3 region has 16 residues. V shed 0 bases and J shed 11 bases, with 21 bases lying between them. The CDR3 DNA follows: TGCGCCAGCAGCCAAGATCCCCCTCCCACGGGAGCAGGGCAGTATTTT. Amino acid sequence: CASSQDPPPTGAGQYF.

This clone was picked up one time. V usage is TRBV6-5 and J usage is TRBJ2-1, with 11 nucleotides matching TRBD1. Looked up from germline, CDR1 is MNHEY and CDR2 is SVGAGI. The CDR3 is made up of 14 amino acids. Trimming removed 5 bases from V and 8 bases from J; junction bases left unmatched: 5. The CDR3 loop reads CASSRRDRGDEQFF. CDR3 DNA: TGTGCCAGCAGTAGACGGGACAGGGGGGATGAGCAGTTCTTC.